This paragraph reports one TCR beta chain. The target of this receptor is not known. Base qualities are not recorded, but no much larger clone differs from it by a single base. The data stem from a study of T cell responses to AZD1222 COVID-19 vaccine listed by TCRdb under 2021. For context, the study as a whole: AZD1222 recipients given second doses at about 4 weeks or at about 12 weeks were pooled, since spike-specific TCR depth and breadth were not found to differ between the two schedules. A total of 233 trial participants underwent TCR sequencing, of whom 200 to 220 received two doses of AZD1222 and about 25 received two doses of the MenACWY control vaccine. Trial participants were enrolled into age subgroups of 18-55, 56-69 and 70-plus years, which contained around 150, 29 and 61 TCR-sequenced participants, respectively.

The V end gives up 0 bases and the J end 1 base, leaving 3 bases in the junction not matched to a gene. The germline V gene (reference sequence) supplies CDR1 SGHKS and CDR2 YYEKEE. The CDR3, from cysteine to phenylalanine, totals 15 residues. The DNA shown is the 45-base CDR3, in frame from base 1. General conclusions and limits of the study: After two AZD1222 doses, spike-specific TCR breadth and depth were significantly higher than at day 0 and than in MenACWY recipients. Only six or seven AZD1222 recipients were SARS-CoV-2 seropositive at baseline, limiting conclusions about previously exposed vaccinees. Reportedly, close to half of the unique spike-specific TCRs recognized epitopes lying outside the regions that are mutated in the B.1.351 and B.1.1.7 variants. Vaccine-associated CD4 TCRs spanned the whole spike protein, with dominant responses in regions 160-218 and 743-854. The 56-69-year group was small, and its depth increase did not reach significance, likely because of low power. Because no day 14 peak-response samples were available, repertoires were characterized only after the peak T cell response. Participants were mostly white British and included more females than males, and it was suggested by the authors that clonal diversity may have been underestimated.

The sample's time point label is to be understood as: baseline before first vaccination. Vaccinee samples came from UK trials COV001 and COV002, including a single-blind randomized controlled phase 2/3 trial of AZD1222 (ChAdOx1 nCoV-19) in healthy adults. For TCRbeta chain sequencing, PBMC samples were collected from trial participants at day 0 and at day 28 after the second dose. The CDR3 regions of human TCRbeta chains were subjected to immunosequencing. Under the source paper's analysis protocol: TCRs in the repertoires were matched against a reference library of SARS-CoV-2-specific TCRs that had been generated with the MIRA antigen-specificity platform. Breadth meant the fraction of unique TCRs that were SARS-CoV-2-associated, whereas depth meant the fraction of total T cells that were SARS-CoV-2-associated. Using the MIRA data, each spike-specific TCR was mapped to the spike region that the TCR reacts to and placed in a CD4 or CD8 class. Log10-transformed breadth and depth values were compared by one-way ANOVA with Sidak's multiple comparisons tests. TCRdb holds this immuneACCESS table with in-frame rearrangements only. Some clones are missing; in checked studies, unresolved V genes explain under half, and the rest has no known cause. The D gene and trimming were derived from the DNA, and the V and J assignments and clone size from that table. Within this sample are around 140,000 clones, with roughly nine tenths of them counted one time only. Over 3% of the sample rests with the top ten.

The sequences come from peripheral blood, collected on day 0 of AZD1222 vaccination. The rearranged chain carries TRBV5-5 and TRBJ1-1, and TRBD1 matches 7 of the central bases. The sequence came from an adult in good health. The CDR3 here reads CASSLADRTNTEAFF. The sequenced DNA is TGTGCCAGCAGCTTGGCGGACAGGACGAACACTGAAGCTTTCTTT. With the rest looked up from the reference TRBV5-5 and TRBJ1-1 genes rather than sequenced, the full variable domain is DAGVTQSPTHLIKTRGQQVTLRCSPISGHKSVSWYQQVLGQGPQFIFQYYEKEERGRGNFPDRFSARQFPNYSSELNVNALLLGDSALYLCASSLADRTNTEAFFGQGTRLTVV.